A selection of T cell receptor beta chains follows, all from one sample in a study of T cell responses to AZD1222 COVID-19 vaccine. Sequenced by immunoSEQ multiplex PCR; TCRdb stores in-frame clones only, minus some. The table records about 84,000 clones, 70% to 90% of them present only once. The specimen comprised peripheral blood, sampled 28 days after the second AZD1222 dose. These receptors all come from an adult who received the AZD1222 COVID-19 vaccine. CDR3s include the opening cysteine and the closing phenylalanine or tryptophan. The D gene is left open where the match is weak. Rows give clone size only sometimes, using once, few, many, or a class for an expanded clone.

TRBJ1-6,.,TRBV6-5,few,CASIQPPPGGGPLHF,TGTGCCAGCATCCAACCCCCTCCTGGGGGGGGACCCCTCCACTTT
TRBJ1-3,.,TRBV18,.,CASSLRGDSGFSGNTIYF,TGTGCCAGCTCACTCCGCGGGGACTCCGGCTTCTCTGGAAACACCATATATTTT
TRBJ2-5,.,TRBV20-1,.,CSARVSETQYF,TGCAGTGCTAGAGTTTCAGAGACCCAGTACTTC
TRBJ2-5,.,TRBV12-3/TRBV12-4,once,CASSPAETQYF,TGTGCCAGCAGCCCCGCGGAGACCCAGTACTTC
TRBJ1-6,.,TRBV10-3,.,CAISDNRNSPLHF,TGTGCCATCAGTGATAACAGGAATTCACCCCTCCACTTT
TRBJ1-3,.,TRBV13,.,CASSLGGRTLESGNTIYF,TGTGCCAGCAGCTTAGGCGGCCGTACTCTGGAGAGTGGAAACACCATATATTTT
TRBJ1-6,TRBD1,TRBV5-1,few,CASSLAGTARLPLHF,TGCGCCAGCAGCTTGGCCGGGACAGCCCGGTTACCCCTCCACTTT
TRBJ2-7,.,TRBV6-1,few,CASSDFLETLSYEQYF,TGTGCCAGCAGTGATTTTCTGGAGACTCTGTCCTACGAGCAGTACTTC
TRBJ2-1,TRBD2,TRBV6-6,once,CASSYEGGVQFF,TGTGCCAGCAGTTACGAGGGAGGGGTGCAGTTCTTC
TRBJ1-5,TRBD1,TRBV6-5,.,CASSYVGQGQPQHF,TGTGCCAGCAGTTACGTGGGACAGGGTCAGCCCCAGCATTTT
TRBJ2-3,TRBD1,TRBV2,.,CASRYWTGDTDTQYF,TGTGCCAGCAGGTATTGGACAGGGGACACAGATACGCAGTATTTT
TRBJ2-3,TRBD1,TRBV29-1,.,CSVAGGAPTDTQYF,TGCAGCGTTGCAGGGGGCGCCCCCACAGATACGCAGTATTTT
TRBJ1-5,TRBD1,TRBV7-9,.,CASSPDRDQPQHF,TGTGCCAGCAGCCCGGACAGGGATCAGCCCCAGCATTTT
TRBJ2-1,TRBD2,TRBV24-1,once,CATSDGSGGAHNEQFF,TGTGCCACCAGTGATGGTAGCGGGGGGGCCCACAATGAGCAGTTCTTC
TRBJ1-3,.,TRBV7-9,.,CASSLVQGSGNTIYF,TGTGCCAGCAGCTTAGTACAGGGCTCTGGAAACACCATATATTTT
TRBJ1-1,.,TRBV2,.,CASASFAEAFF,TGTGCCAGCGCCTCCTTCGCTGAAGCTTTCTTT
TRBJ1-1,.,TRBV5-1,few,CASNSGSAEAFF,TGCGCCAGCAACTCCGGAAGCGCTGAAGCTTTCTTT
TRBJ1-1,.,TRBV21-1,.,CASSKNREGTEAFF,TGTGCCAGCAGCAAAAACAGGGAAGGCACTGAAGCTTTCTTT
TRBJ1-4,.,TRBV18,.,CASSPVSGNEKLFF,TGTGCCAGCTCACCGGTCTCTGGTAATGAAAAACTGTTTTTT
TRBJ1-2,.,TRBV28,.,CASSPPGEYGYTF,TGTGCCAGCAGTCCCCCAGGAGAATATGGCTACACCTTC
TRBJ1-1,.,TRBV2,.,CASNRNTEAFF,TGTGCCAGTAACAGGAACACTGAAGCTTTCTTT
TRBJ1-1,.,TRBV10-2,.,CASSGDSAGEAFF,TGCGCCAGCAGTGGCGACAGCGCGGGTGAAGCTTTCTTT
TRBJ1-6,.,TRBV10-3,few,CAISVGDNSPLHF,TGTGCCATCAGTGTTGGGGACAATTCACCCCTCCACTTT
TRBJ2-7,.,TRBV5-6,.,CASSGGTFSYEQYF,TGTGCCAGCAGCGGCGGGACGTTTAGCTACGAGCAGTACTTC
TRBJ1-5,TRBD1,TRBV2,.,CASSDFIGDRWDQPQHF,TGTGCCAGCAGTGATTTTATTGGGGACAGATGGGATCAGCCCCAGCATTTT
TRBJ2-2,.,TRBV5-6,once,CASNPQGNTGELFF,TGTGCCAGTAACCCTCAGGGGAACACCGGGGAGCTGTTTTTT
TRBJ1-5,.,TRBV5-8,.,CASSLFAGNQPQHF,TGTGCCAGCAGCTTGTTCGCAGGCAATCAGCCCCAGCATTTT
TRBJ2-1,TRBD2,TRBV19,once,CASSPTSGVSSYNEQFF,TGTGCCAGTAGTCCCACTAGCGGGGTCAGCTCCTACAATGAGCAGTTCTTC